Sequencing of this TCR beta chain was carried out in a study of blood T cell repertoires in COVID-19. Measured with immunoSEQ multiplex PCR; TCRdb has only the in-frame clones, and not every one. The sample shows under 200,000 clones, roughly 83% of them seen only once. Germline V gene lookup returns CDR1 LNHDA and CDR2 SQIVND (reference sequence). V gave up 3 bases and J gave up 4 bases, with 16 bases separating them. The CDR3 is 17 amino acids. Input material: PBMCs or T cells enriched from blood (not recorded which). This TCR was sampled from a woman in her fifties or sixties who had recovered from COVID-19. The chain combines TRBV19 with TRBJ1-6; D is uncertain. CDR3 nucleotide sequence: TGTGCCAGTAGTATTTTGGGCGTTCGGCAGTATAATTCACCCCTCCACTTT. Protein: CASSILGVRQYNSPLHF.